This is a list of T cell receptor beta chains from one sample in a study of cytomegalovirus exposure and HLA in healthy donors. Clones were read by immunoSEQ multiplex PCR, and TCRdb kept only the in-frame ones, dropping some. The sample has some 110,000 clones, over 75% seen once. The sequenced material came from PBMCs. The source is a man under 40 in good health and CMV-seropositive. CDR3s include the opening cysteine and the closing phenylalanine or tryptophan. A D gene is named only where the DNA matches it firmly. Expanded clones are given a class, and other clones once, few, many or no size at all.

D gene | clone size | J gene | CDR3 length | V gene | CDR3 DNA | CDR3 protein
- | many | TRBJ2-7 | 14 | TRBV7-9 | TGTGCCAGCAGCTCCCGGGACTCTTCCTACGAGCAGTACTTC | CASSSRDSSYEQYF
TRBD1 | once | TRBJ1-3 | 16 | TRBV5-8 | TGTGCCAGCAGCTTGGTTGGACAGGGAATCGGAAACACCATATATTTT | CASSLVGQGIGNTIYF
TRBD1 | - | TRBJ2-2 | 15 | TRBV5-1 | TGCGCCACCGGGACAGGGGGCTCTCACACCGGGGAGCTGTTTTTT | CATGTGGSHTGELFF
TRBD1 | - | TRBJ1-5 | 16 | TRBV7-8 | TGTGCCAGCAGCCCACTGACAGGGGGATTTAATCAGCCCCAGCATTTT | CASSPLTGGFNQPQHF
TRBD1 | - | TRBJ1-1 | 15 | TRBV10-3 | TGTGCCACCATTGACAGGGTAGCTTCGGACACTGAAGCTTTCTTT | CATIDRVASDTEAFF
TRBD2 | - | TRBJ2-7 | 17 | TRBV5-6 | TGTGCCAGCAGCTACCTCCTAGCGGGGGGGCGCTCCTACGAGCAGTACTTC | CASSYLLAGGRSYEQYF
- | - | TRBJ1-4 | 13 | TRBV6-5 | TGTGCCAGCATGGAAGGGGCTAATGAAAAACTGTTTTTT | CASMEGANEKLFF
- | - | TRBJ2-7 | 16 | TRBV5-6 | TGTGCCAGCAGCTTTCAGGGCCGTTGGAGCTCCTACGAGCAGTACTTC | CASSFQGRWSSYEQYF
- | few | TRBJ2-7 | 12 | TRBV21-1 | TGTGCCAGCAGCAAAGGGTTAGCCGAGCAGTACTTC | CASSKGLAEQYF
- | - | TRBJ2-5 | 15 | TRBV18 | TGTGCCAGCTCACCAGTTGGCACGGGAGCGGAGACCCAGTACTTC | CASSPVGTGAETQYF
TRBD1 | - | TRBJ1-1 | 13 | TRBV9 | TGTGCCAGCAGCGTAGTTGGGACAGACGAAGCTTTCTTT | CASSVVGTDEAFF
TRBD1 | - | TRBJ1-2 | 14 | TRBV7-9 | TGTGCCAGCAGAGGGGCAGGGGGTAACTATGGCTACACCTTC | CASRGAGGNYGYTF
TRBD2 | - | TRBJ2-2 | 17 | TRBV15 | TGTGCCACCAGCAGCGGACTAGCGGGGGGGATAACCGGGGAGCTGTTTTTT | CATSSGLAGGITGELFF
TRBD2 | - | TRBJ2-3 | 19 | TRBV5-1 | TGCGCCAGCAGCTTGGCGGGCGGGGGGCCCTCGTATAGCACAGATACGCGGTATTTT | CASSLAGGGPSYSTDTRYF
- | - | TRBJ1-3 | 13 | TRBV18 | TGTGCCAGCTCACCCCAGGGTCGGAACACCATATATTTT | CASSPQGRNTIYF
- | - | TRBJ1-2 | 15 | TRBV7-9 | TGTGCCAGCAGCTTTTTCAGGGAGGCTAACTATGGCTACACCTTC | CASSFFREANYGYTF
- | - | TRBJ1-1 | 16 | TRBV5-1 | TGCGCCAGCAGCTTGGGGCATAACACACCGAACACTGAAGCTTTCTTT | CASSLGHNTPNTEAFF
TRBD2 | few | TRBJ2-1 | 13 | TRBV7-2 | TGTGCCAGCAGTCTAGCGGGGGACAATGAGCAGTTCTTC | CASSLAGDNEQFF
- | - | TRBJ2-1 | 15 | TRBV6-1 | TGTGCCAGCAGTCCCCGGAAAGGGGAATACAATGAGCAGTTCTTC | CASSPRKGEYNEQFF
- | once | TRBJ2-3 | 14 | TRBV5-8 | TGTGCCAGCAGCTTGGGTCAGGTCACAGATACGCAGTATTTT | CASSLGQVTDTQYF
TRBD2 | - | TRBJ2-1 | 18 | TRBV4-1 | TGCGCCAGCAGCCGAAAGCACGAACCGGGACTAGAGTCCAATGAGCAGTTCTTC | CASSRKHEPGLESNEQFF
- | once | TRBJ2-1 | 13 | TRBV5-1 | TGCGCCAGCAGCCTCAACACGAACAATGAGCAGTTCTTC | CASSLNTNNEQFF
TRBD1 | - | TRBJ1-1 | 16 | TRBV25-1 | TGTGCCAGCAGTGCATTCAGGGGGCCTGTAGACACTGAAGCTTTCTTT | CASSAFRGPVDTEAFF
- | - | TRBJ2-5 | 13 | TRBV2 | TGTGCCAGCAGTGGGGCGAGAAGCGAGACCCAGTACTTC | CASSGARSETQYF
TRBD2 | - | TRBJ2-2 | 14 | TRBV25-1 | TGTGCCAGCACTCTAGCGGGGGGGCCCGGGGAGCTGTTTTTT | CASTLAGGPGELFF
- | - | TRBJ1-6 | 17 | TRBV15 | TGTGCCACCAGCAGATGGCCTGGAACAGGCAACAATTCACCCCTCCACTTT | CATSRWPGTGNNSPLHF
TRBD1 | - | TRBJ2-2 | 16 | TRBV9 | TGTGCCAGCAGCGTAGCGACAGGGGCGGGCACCGGGGAGCTGTTTTTT | CASSVATGAGTGELFF
- | once | TRBJ2-1 | 14 | TRBV2 | TGTGCCAGCGTAGGACATGTGGTCTACAATGAGCAGTTCTTC | CASVGHVVYNEQFF